One and the same sample provided the 17 T cell receptor beta chains below, sequenced in a study of identical twins. TCRdb ran MiXCR on the 5' RACE reads and lists one entry per CDR3 protein. The sample has hundreds of thousands of distinct CDR3 sequences; 6% to 6.5% are singletons. Sequenced sample: naive T cells sorted from blood. The receptors were sampled from a man younger than 35 in good health.

Ten or more counts support this clonotype. This chain uses TRBV10-3 with TRBJ2-7; TRBD2 matches at 7 bases. CDR1 and CDR2 (germline): ENHRY, SYGVKD. V was pared by 7 bases and J by 6 bases, with 6 bases of the junction left unmatched. CDR3 length: 12 residues. The CDR3, as DNA: TGTGCCATCACGGGGGGAAGTCGCGAGCAGTACTTC. This encodes CAITGGSREQYF.

This clonotype was counted only a few times. The chain links TRBV30 to TRBJ1-2; 8 nucleotides agree with TRBD1. V was pared by 3 bases and J by 6 bases, with 9 bases of the junction left unmatched. The CDR3 has 14 residues. The V gene's germline CDR1 is GTSNPN and CDR2 SVGIG (reference sequence). In nucleotides, the CDR3 is TGTGCCTGGAGGAGCACAGGGGGGAAAGATGGCTACACCTTC. Its translation is CAWRSTGGKDGYTF.

The rearrangement uses TRBV27 and TRBJ2-7; D possibly uses TRBD1 or TRBD2 (5 bases each). In germline, CDR1 is MNHEY, CDR2 SMNVEV (reference sequence). V lost 3 bases and J 3 bases, leaving 12 bases between the germline ends. This CDR3 region has 14 residues. CDR3 sequence reads: CASSFRDRRYEQYF. The CDR3 DNA follows: TGTGCCAGCAGTTTCCGGGACCGACGCTACGAGCAGTACTTC.

This clonotype was seen many times. This chain joins TRBV29-1 and TRBJ2-2; D remains ambiguous. Trimming left V 6 bases short and J 7 bases short, with 9 bases between. The length of the CDR3 is 11 residues. Germline V CDR1 and CDR2: SQVTM, ANQGSEA. CDR3 residues: CSVPTDGELFF. The CDR3 nucleotides read TGCAGCGTCCCAACCGACGGGGAGCTGTTTTTT.

This clonotype showed up many times. The rearrangement joins TRBV12-3 or TRBV12-4 to TRBJ1-4; D remains unclear. The CDR3 runs to 14 residues. The V end was cut by 8 bases, the J end by 7 bases, with 17 bases between. CDR3 coding DNA: TGTGCCAGCGCGCAAATTCCCTCGCGTGAAAAACTGTTTTTT. This translates into CASAQIPSREKLFF.

This clonotype was seen at least ten times. The chain employs TRBV5-5 and TRBJ2-7, with 9 bases identical to TRBD1. Per the germline V gene, CDR1 is SGHKS and CDR2 is YYEKEE (reference sequence). CDR3 size: 15 residues. With 0 bases clipped from V and 6 bases from J, the junction kept 7 bases outside the gene matches. The CDR3 sequence: CASSLEWGQGTEQYV. CDR3 DNA sequence: TGTGCCAGCAGCTTGGAGTGGGGACAGGGCACCGAGCAGTACGTC.

V is TRBV5-4 and J is TRBJ2-3; 11 positions agree with TRBD2. V shed 3 bases, J shed 5 bases, and the junction held 8 bases outside the gene matches. Germline V gene sequence: CDR1 SGHNT, CDR2 YYREEE (reference sequence). The CDR3 has 16 residues. CDR3 DNA sequence: TGTGCCAGCAGCTCCATAACTAGCGGGAGCGGAGATACGCAGTATTTT. Translating it yields CASSSITSGSGDTQYF.

This clonotype has at least ten counts. The chain uses TRBV5-1 and TRBJ2-1; 7 bases align to TRBD1. Germline CDR1 is SGHRS and CDR2 is YFSETQ. V gave up 1 base and J gave up 2 bases; unmatched junction bases: 12. The CDR3 consists of 18 residues. CDR3 sequence reads: CASSLPDTTGQTYNEQFF. CDR3 coding DNA: TGCGCCAGCAGCTTGCCTGATACGACAGGGCAGACCTACAATGAGCAGTTCTTC. Full variable domain (remainder filled in from reference TRBV5-1 and TRBJ2-1): KAGVTQTPRYLIKTRGQQVTLSCSPISGHRSVSWYQQTPGQGLQFLFEYFSETQRNKGNFPGRFSGRQFSNSRSEMNVSTLELGDSALYLCASSLPDTTGQTYNEQFFGPGTRLTVL.

This clonotype occurred many times. The CDR3 here is CASSVSPQRKGEQFF. The CDR3 nucleotides read TGTGCCAGCAGCGTATCCCCTCAAAGGAAAGGAGAGCAGTTCTTC. The chain couples TRBV9 to TRBJ2-1; no clear D. Trimming removed 1 base from V and 10 bases from J, with 18 bases in between. The CDR3 has 15 amino acids. Germline loops: CDR1 SGDLS, CDR2 YYNGEE. The full variable domain, rest sourced from reference TRBV9 and TRBJ2-1, is DSGVTQTPKHLITATGQRVTLRCSPRSGDLSVYWYQQSLDQGLQFLIQYYNGEERAKGNILERFSAQQFPDLHSELNLSSLELGDSALYFCASSVSPQRKGEQFFGPGTRLTVL.

The sample holds many counts of this clonotype. This chain joins TRBV28 and TRBJ1-5; TRBD1 agrees at 7 bases. The V and J ends lost 0 bases and 3 bases, in that order; junction bases with no gene match: 5. Germline loops: CDR1 MDHEN, CDR2 SYDVKM. The CDR3 has 16 residues. The CDR3 protein is CASSLWAGGSNQPQHF. CDR3 nucleotides: TGTGCCAGCAGTTTATGGGCAGGGGGTTCCAATCAGCCCCAGCATTTT.

About this clonotype: A clone one base away is much larger, so this may be a read error. The chain has TRBV5-1 and TRBJ2-1; D possibly corresponds to TRBD2 (6 bases). This CDR3 has 15 residues. In germline, CDR1 is SGHRS, CDR2 YFSETQ. The CDR3 protein is CASSDLRREYSEQFF. The CDR3 region has the DNA TGCGCCAGCAGCGATCTCAGGAGGGAGTACAGTGAGCAGTTCTTC.

This clonotype was observed once. This is likely a read error, given that the CDR3 carries no conserved phenylalanine or tryptophan at its end. This chain uses TRBV5-6 with TRBJ2-5, with D perhaps matching TRBD2 (6 bases). The CDR3 sequence is 13 residues long. With 4 bases removed from V and 5 bases from J, the gap between germline ends came to 12 bases. Per the germline V gene, CDR1 is SGHDT and CDR2 is YYEEEE. CDR3 nucleotides: TGTGCCAGCAGCCCGACTAGTGCGGAGACCCAGTACTCC. This gives the protein CASSPTSAETQYS.

The chain joins TRBV15 to TRBJ2-7, with D possibly being TRBD2 (6 bases). The CDR3 has 11 residues. The germline V and J ends were trimmed by 5 bases and 4 bases, with 6 bases remaining between them. Germline V gene lookup returns CDR1 LNHNV and CDR2 YYDKDF (reference sequence). CDR3 coding DNA: TGTGCCACCAGCCGGGGGTACGAGCAGTACGTC. Protein product: CATSRGYEQYV.

This chain uses TRBV12-3 or TRBV12-4 with TRBJ1-3; a weak D match, TRBD1 (6 bases). V was shortened by 5 bases and J by 1 base, with 18 bases between the two germline ends. This CDR3 has 17 residues. DNA for the CDR3: TGTGCCAGCAGTCTTATGCCAGGGGATCTTTCTGGAAACACCATATATTTT. It specifies CASSLMPGDLSGNTIYF.

This clonotype appeared many times. V is TRBV6-5 and J is TRBJ2-7; D is possibly TRBD1 or TRBD2 (6 bases each). The CDR3 is 16 residues long. The germline gives CDR1 MNHEY, CDR2 SVGAGI. Trimming cost V 2 bases and J 3 bases, with 17 bases left between them. This chain's CDR3 is CASSYRGDIPLYEQYF. CDR3 nucleotide sequence: TGTGCCAGCAGTTACAGGGGGGACATCCCCCTCTACGAGCAGTACTTC.

This clonotype has just a few counts. CDR3 nucleotide sequence: TGCGCCAGCAGCTTGAATCAAGTCGGTAATGAGCAGTTCTTC. Encoded protein: CASSLNQVGNEQFF. The rearrangement joins TRBV5-1 to TRBJ2-1; no clear D. This CDR3 contains 14 residues. V was pared by 1 base and J by 7 bases, with 12 bases between. Germline V gene data show CDR1 as SGHRS and CDR2 as YFSETQ. Full variable domain (rest looked up from reference TRBV5-1 and TRBJ2-1): KAGVTQTPRYLIKTRGQQVTLSCSPISGHRSVSWYQQTPGQGLQFLFEYFSETQRNKGNFPGRFSGRQFSNSRSEMNVSTLELGDSALYLCASSLNQVGNEQFFGPGTRLTVL.

This clonotype came up many times. CDR3 nucleotides: TGCAGCGTTGAAGATGAGGGACCACATTCCTACAATGAGCAGTTCTTC. Encoded protein: CSVEDEGPHSYNEQFF. The J gene is TRBJ2-1, the V gene TRBV29-1; either TRBD1 or TRBD2 may supply D (5 bases each). Germline CDR1 is SQVTM and CDR2 is ANQGSEA. Deletions cut 0 bases from V and 1 base from J, with 13 bases between. The CDR3 is 16 amino acids.